These 5 T cell receptor beta chains originate from one sample sequenced in a study of graft-versus-host responses after intestinal transplantation. Repertoires were generated with immunoSEQ multiplex PCR, while TCRdb's copy carries only in-frame clones and drops some. This table holds tens of thousands of clones, around nine tenths found once. No antigen has been assigned to these receptors. The source material was unstimulated CD8+ T cells sorted from spleen or lymph node cells, sampled before intestinal transplant. These receptors were collected from a human donor who received an intestinal transplant.

The genes are TRBV7-2 and TRBJ2-5, with 13 bases matching TRBD2. J lost 2 bases, V lost 7 bases, and 10 bases had no gene match. CDR1 is SGHTA and CDR2 is FQGNSA in the germline V gene. The CDR3 is 17 residues long. The CDR3 region is CASTQGRTSGGQETQYF. CDR3 sequence (DNA): TGTGCCAGCACCCAAGGGCGGACTAGCGGGGGACAAGAGACCCAGTACTTC. The full variable domain, completed using reference TRBV7-2 and TRBJ2-5, is GAGVSQSPSNKVTEKGKDVELRCDPISGHTALYWYRQSLGQGLEFLIYFQGNSAPDKSGLPSDRFSAERTGGSVSTLTIQRTQQEDSAVYLCASTQGRTSGGQETQYFGPGTRLLVL.

The CDR3 DNA reads TGCGCCAGCAGTCAACGGGACATTTTTAAGGACTACGAGCAGTACTTC. It yields the protein CASSQRDIFKDYEQYF. The genes are TRBV23-1 and TRBJ2-7; tentative D call: TRBD1 (6 bases). TRBV23-1 falls under the ORF class, with uncertain function. The V and J ends lost 2 bases and 3 bases respectively, with 17 bases between them. This CDR3 has 16 residues.

The chain links TRBV30 to TRBJ2-7; 9 nucleotides line up with TRBD2. The CDR3 length is 14 residues. Germline V CDR1 and CDR2: GTSNPN, SVGIG (reference sequence). After removal of 4 bases from V and 5 bases from J, the junction contained 9 bases not matched to a gene. For the CDR3, the DNA is TGTGCCTGGATCCGGCGGGGGGGCCTTAACGAGCAGTACTTC. Its translation: CAWIRRGGLNEQYF.

The V call is TRBV7-9, the J call TRBJ2-3, with 9 bases fitting TRBD1. Germline lookup yields CDR1 SEHNR and CDR2 FQNEAQ (reference sequence). The CDR3 extends over 16 amino acids. V lost 4 bases to trimming and J lost 6 bases; unmatched junction nucleotides: 11. CDR3 residues: CASSSNRDRVPDTQYF. As DNA, the CDR3 is TGTGCCAGCAGCTCCAACCGGGACAGGGTGCCCGATACGCAGTATTTT.

CDR3: CASRPDTGGMAEAFF. The CDR3 coding sequence is TGTGCCAGTAGGCCCGACACGGGGGGTATGGCTGAAGCTTTCTTT. This sequence joins TRBV19 and TRBJ1-1; weak D call: TRBD1 (5 bases). The germline V gene has CDR1 LNHDA and CDR2 SQIVND (reference sequence). The germline V and J ends were trimmed by 6 bases and 6 bases, with 20 bases remaining between them. The CDR3 has 15 amino acids.